The clone carrying this T cell receptor (beta chain) was observed at least ten times. Its antigen is unknown. The authors amplified TCR beta CDR3 regions, and they did so from RNA transcripts for repertoire sequencing. In the first round, RT-PCR was carried out with HTBI primers, and a multiplex PCR formed the second round. One entry per CDR3 protein results from TCRdb running MiXCR on the multiplex PCR reads. Altogether around 670,000 distinct CDR3 sequences are present, 40% being singletons, with the ten largest covering 44%. This record belongs to a study of Graves' ophthalmopathy and Graves' hyperthyroidism. General study results and limits: A 13-signature model separated ophthalmopathy from stable hyperthyroidism, reaching about 90% sensitivity and roughly 84% specificity cross-validated. With roughly 65% sensitivity and 72% to 80% specificity, the model predicted ophthalmopathy progression. The majority of expanded thyroid clonotypes above 0.001 frequency also occurred in blood.

The TCR sequence derives from an adult man with Graves' ophthalmopathy. The sequencing sample was made of peripheral blood.

The CDR3 reads CATRTQGCQPQHF. The CDR3 DNA reads as TGTGCCACCCGAACCCAGGGATGTCAGCCCCAGCATTTT. The V gene is TRBV6-5, the J gene TRBJ1-5; TRBD1 might be the D (5 bases). This CDR3 is 13 amino acids long. Germline V gene lookup returns CDR1 MNHEY and CDR2 SVGAGI. The V gene lost 10 bases and the J gene lost 6 bases, with 16 bases spanning the gap.